The 12 T cell receptor beta chains given below trace back to one sample, sequenced in a study of T cell responses to AZD1222 COVID-19 vaccine. The method was immunoSEQ multiplex PCR; TCRdb's version includes in-frame clones alone and lacks a portion of them. Of roughly 140,000 clones listed, roughly nine tenths are singletons. The source material was peripheral blood, sampled after recovery from COVID-19. Receptors originate from an adult who had recovered from COVID-19.

This clone was observed a handful of times. This chain links TRBV2 with TRBJ1-1, with D perhaps TRBD1 (6 bases). V lost 6 bases and J lost 4, with 12 bases in between. Germline CDR1 and CDR2: SNHLY and FYNNEI. The CDR3 runs to 13 residues. In DNA form, the CDR3 reads TGTGCCAGCAGAGGACAGATCGGCACTGAAGCTTTCTTT. It translates to CASRGQIGTEAFF.

The rearrangement links TRBV19 to TRBJ2-3, with D hard to call. The CDR3 is made up of 15 amino acids. CDR1 is LNHDA and CDR2 is SQIVND in the germline V gene (reference sequence). Trimming removed 1 base from V and 1 base from J, with 9 bases in between. CDR3 sequence (DNA): TGTGCCAGTAGTATAGGACGAGCTCGCACAGATACGCAGTATTTT. It translates to CASSIGRARTDTQYF.

The chain recombines TRBV9 with TRBJ2-1, with unresolved D. The CDR3 contains 16 residues. Germline CDR1 and CDR2: SGDLS and YYNGEE. Trimming stripped 0 bases from V and 0 bases from J, with 10 bases between. CDR3 region: CASSVDPAISYNEQFF. The DNA for the CDR3 is TGTGCCAGCAGCGTAGACCCAGCGATCTCCTACAATGAGCAGTTCTTC. The full variable domain, in which reference TRBV9 and TRBJ2-1 provide the parts outside the CDR3, is DSGVTQTPKHLITATGQRVTLRCSPRSGDLSVYWYQQSLDQGLQFLIQYYNGEERAKGNILERFSAQQFPDLHSELNLSSLELGDSALYFCASSVDPAISYNEQFFGPGTRLTVL.

V gene TRBV6-5 combines with J gene TRBJ1-5, with 7 bases lining up with TRBD1. Trimming at V came to 6 bases and at J to 5 bases, leaving 7 bases not matched to a gene. There are 14 residues in the CDR3. Germline CDR1 and CDR2: MNHEY and SVGAGI. The DNA for the CDR3 is TGTGCCAGCAGGCCGACAGGGCCCTATCAGCCCCAGCATTTT. Translation gives CASRPTGPYQPQHF.

The chain employs TRBV4-2 and TRBJ2-7; D is undetermined. This CDR3 is 15 amino acids long. The germline V gene has CDR1 LGHNA and CDR2 YNFKEQ. Between the trimmed V and J ends, which lost 1 base and 0 bases, there was a span of 10 bases. This CDR3 is CASSQGTSSSYEQYF. CDR3 sequence (DNA): TGTGCCAGCAGCCAAGGAACCAGTAGCTCCTACGAGCAGTACTTC.

This sequence joins TRBV9 and TRBJ1-2; D not certain. V was pared by 6 bases and J by 6 bases, with 21 bases between. This CDR3 has 15 amino acids. Germline CDR1 is SGDLS and CDR2 is YYNGEE. CDR3 protein: CASKNPGSGQDGYTF. CDR3 DNA sequence: TGTGCCAGCAAAAACCCCGGCAGTGGGCAGGATGGCTACACCTTC.

As DNA, the CDR3 is TGCAGTGTGAGAGGAGACAATGAGCAGTTCTTC. Amino acids: CSVRGDNEQFF. The J gene is TRBJ2-1, the V gene TRBV20-1; D unclear. The CDR3 runs to 11 residues. Germline CDR1 is DFQATT and CDR2 is SNEGSKA (reference sequence). Trimming shortened V by 7 bases and J by 5 bases, and 9 bases separated the two germline ends.

Only a few counts were recorded for this clone. The V gene is TRBV4-2, the J gene TRBJ1-1; perhaps TRBD1 as D (5 bases). CDR3 length: 14 residues. V was clipped by 6 bases and J by 3 bases, with 14 bases between them. CDR1 is LGHNA and CDR2 is YNFKEQ in the germline V gene. CDR3 sequence: CASRPGLRDTEAFF. DNA for the CDR3: TGTGCCAGCAGGCCAGGGCTCCGGGACACTGAAGCTTTCTTT.

This clone was recorded once. The chain couples TRBV3-1 (or the pseudogene TRBV3-2) to TRBJ1-1; possible D gene TRBD1, 5 bases. V dropped 8 bases and J dropped 5 bases, with 12 bases sitting between them. The CDR3 contains 12 residues. In germline, CDR1 is LGHDT, CDR2 YNNKEL (reference sequence). This chain's CDR3 is CASADGGTEAFF. The CDR3, as DNA: TGTGCCAGCGCGGATGGGGGAACTGAAGCTTTCTTT.

V usage is TRBV20-1 and J usage is TRBJ2-3, with no clear D. V was trimmed by 6 bases and J by 5 bases, leaving 9 bases between them. CDR1 and CDR2 from the germline V gene are DFQATT and SNEGSKA (reference sequence). There are 11 residues in the CDR3. This CDR3 is CSARMIDTQYF. The CDR3 bases are TGCAGTGCCCGAATGATAGATACGCAGTATTTT.

This clone was observed once. The rearrangement links TRBV29-1 to TRBJ1-2; 10 nucleotides match TRBD1. Trimming at V came to 3 bases and at J to 5 bases, leaving 9 bases not matched to a gene. The CDR3 extends over 15 amino acids. The germline gives CDR1 SQVTM, CDR2 ANQGSEA. The CDR3 nucleotides are TGCAGCGTTGATGGCCCGGGACAGGGGATGTATGGCTACACCTTC. This codes for CSVDGPGQGMYGYTF.

The chain joins TRBV2 to TRBJ1-2; 7 bases align to TRBD1. Losses at the gene ends were 10 bases for V and 3 bases for J; bases not matched to a gene: 8. The germline V gene encodes CDR1 SNHLY and CDR2 FYNNEI. The CDR3 covers 13 residues. This chain's CDR3 is CATTRDRDYGYTF. DNA for the CDR3: TGTGCCACCACGCGGGACAGAGACTATGGCTACACCTTC.